This T cell receptor (beta chain) was sequenced for a study of blood T cell repertoires in COVID-19. This table comes from immunoSEQ multiplex PCR, and its TCRdb copy is limited to in-frame clones, with some not included. Counted here are about 250,000 clones, approximately 85% occurring once; the ten biggest clones make up about 4.1%. Resolution of symptoms, clearance, or two negative PCRs was present in recovered Cohort 3 donors. This clone was picked up one time. V was pared by 3 bases and J by 2 bases, with 4 bases of the junction left unmatched. The CDR3 is made up of 14 amino acids. Germline lookup yields CDR1 WNHNN and CDR2 SYGVQD (reference sequence).

The sequence was obtained from a woman aged 25 to 39 who had recovered from COVID-19. V usage is TRBV10-1 and J usage is TRBJ2-7, with 7 nucleotides matching TRBD1. Sequencing was done on a sample of PBMCs or T cells enriched from blood (not recorded which). CDR3 sequence (DNA): TGCGCCAGCAGTGATACAGGGGAGACCTACGAGCAGTACTTC. It encodes CASSDTGETYEQYF.